What follows are 10 T cell receptor beta chains derived from one specimen sequenced in a study of T cells after somatic rescue of genetic block. The method was immunoSEQ multiplex PCR; TCRdb's version includes in-frame clones alone and lacks a portion of them. In the table there are tens of thousands of clones, about 90% of which are singletons. Sequencing input: peripheral blood mononuclear cells (PBMCs). These receptors came from a man aged 40-49 years.

The V and J genes are TRBV18 and TRBJ2-3; the match to TRBD1 covers 8 bases. CDR3 size: 16 residues. Germline CDR1 reads KGHSH; CDR2 reads LQKENI. V shed 0 bases, J shed 5 bases, and the junction held 7 bases outside the gene matches. DNA of the CDR3: TGTGCCAGCTCACCACCGCCCGGACAGGGCGTAGATACGCAGTATTTT. Its translation is CASSPPPGQGVDTQYF.

The table lists this clone with a count of one. The J gene is TRBJ1-3, the V gene TRBV7-9, with D uncertain. The germline gives CDR1 SEHNR, CDR2 FQNEAQ (reference sequence). The CDR3 totals 15 residues. Trimming took off 0 bases at V and 0 bases at J, with 6 bases between the two ends. The CDR3 protein is CASSLALRSGNTIYF. CDR3 sequence (DNA): TGTGCCAGCAGCTTAGCGCTTCGCTCTGGAAACACCATATATTTT. Full variable domain (missing parts from reference TRBV7-9 and TRBJ1-3): DTGVSQNPRHKITKRGQNVTFRCDPISEHNRLYWYRQTLGQGPEFLTYFQNEAQLEKSRLLSDRFSAERPKGSFSTLEIQRTEQGDSAMYLCASSLALRSGNTIYFGEGSWLTVV.

The chain is built from TRBV5-1 and TRBJ1-2; D uncertain. The CDR3 spans 12 residues. The V gene lost 4 bases and the J gene lost 7 bases, with 11 bases spanning the gap. CDR1 SGHRS and CDR2 YFSETQ come from the germline V gene. The CDR3 DNA follows: TGCGCCAGCAGCCCGATCTCGGGTGGCTACACCTTC. Translated: CASSPISGGYTF.

The chain has TRBV6-1 and TRBJ2-3; no definite D call. The CDR3 runs 13 residues. Germline lookup yields CDR1 MNHNS and CDR2 SASEGT. V lost 6 bases to trimming and J lost 0 bases, with 7 bases between them. CDR3 region: CASRVASTDTQYF. DNA for the CDR3: TGTGCCAGCAGGGTCGCTAGCACAGATACGCAGTATTTT.

The V gene is TRBV28, the J gene TRBJ2-7, with D perhaps matching TRBD2 (6 bases). The germline V gene encodes CDR1 MDHEN and CDR2 SYDVKM. V was shortened by 2 bases and J by 2 bases, with 7 bases between the two germline ends. The CDR3 covers 13 residues. Here the CDR3 reads CASSLGGTYEQYF. DNA for the CDR3: TGTGCCAGCAGTTTAGGAGGGACCTACGAGCAGTACTTC.

The rearrangement joins TRBV7-8 to TRBJ2-7; 8 bases line up with TRBD1. Germline CDR1 is SGHVS and CDR2 is FQNEAQ. This CDR3 is 15 amino acids long. The ends lost 4 bases at V and 1 base at J; junction bases unmatched: 6. CDR3 nucleotide sequence: TGTGCCAGCAGCTCAGAAGGACAGGGATCCTACGAGCAGTACTTC. Its protein product is CASSSEGQGSYEQYF.

The chain is built from TRBV28 and TRBJ1-5; D gene ambiguous. With 3 bases removed from V and 7 bases from J, the gap between germline ends came to 19 bases. The CDR3 sequence is 16 residues long. Per the germline V gene, CDR1 is MDHEN and CDR2 is SYDVKM. CDR3 region: CASSLWADGIGQPQHF. CDR3 coding DNA: TGTGCCAGCAGTTTGTGGGCTGATGGTATAGGCCAGCCCCAGCATTTT.

This chain links TRBV27 with TRBJ1-1; D is unresolved. Trimming removed 5 bases from V and 8 bases from J, with 15 bases in between. This CDR3 is 13 amino acids long. Germline V gives CDR1 MNHEY, CDR2 SMNVEV (reference sequence). CDR3 in DNA: TGTGCCAGCAGTACGTTAGGTCTTAGGGAAGCTTTCTTT. This gives the protein CASSTLGLREAFF.

This clone was picked up a small number of times. The genes are TRBV7-3 and TRBJ1-4, with 9 nucleotides matching TRBD1. V shed 4 bases, J shed 3 bases, and the junction held 3 bases outside the gene matches. This CDR3 comprises 15 residues. Looked up from germline, CDR1 is SGHTA and CDR2 is FQGTGA. The CDR3 spells CASSSTGGANEKLFF. The CDR3 DNA reads TGTGCCAGCAGCTCGACAGGGGGAGCTAATGAAAAACTGTTTTTT. The whole variable domain, remainder taken from reference TRBV7-3 and TRBJ1-4, is GAGVSQTPSNKVTEKGKYVELRCDPISGHTALYWYRQSLGQGPEFLIYFQGTGAADDSGLPNDRFFAVRPEGSVSTLKIQRTERGDSAVYLCASSSTGGANEKLFFGSGTQLSVL.

The CDR3 sequence is CATREAWDRGEQYF. The DNA of the CDR3 is TGTGCCACCAGGGAAGCCTGGGACAGAGGGGAGCAGTACTTC. This sequence joins TRBV15 and TRBJ2-7, with 7 nucleotides matching TRBD1. The CDR3 spans 14 residues. Germline lookup yields CDR1 LNHNV and CDR2 YYDKDF (reference sequence). Unmatched junction bases numbered 12, after V lost 6 bases and J lost 7 bases.